The clone carrying this T cell receptor (beta chain) has just a few counts. Its antigen is still unknown. The data stem from a study of T-cell memory formation after mild COVID-19. Study-wide context: TCR clusters largely stayed donor specific. Study observations and caveats: Later expanders leaned toward CD4+, whereas clones contracting from day 15 to 85 were balanced CD4/CD8. Pre-infection memory harbored some responding clones, suggesting cross-reactive memory joined. Most CD4+ clones that shrank were in CM and EM, while CD8+ ones turned up in EMRA.

TCRdb re-called the 5' RACE reads through MiXCR, storing one row per CDR3 protein. The table includes around 130,000 distinct CDR3 sequences, around 6.3% detected once. Sequencing was done on a sample of PBMCs or a T cell subset sorted from them (not recorded which). This TCR derives from an adult woman who had mild COVID-19 (a few samples of this study predate the infection). Cell type and time point are not known.

The CDR3 loop reads CASSLLAGAYEQYF. CDR3 DNA: TGCGCCAGCAGCTTGTTAGCGGGAGCTTACGAGCAGTACTTC. This chain links TRBV5-1 with TRBJ2-7, with 9 bases aligning to TRBD2. CDR3 size: 14 residues. J was trimmed by 4 bases and V by 1 base; bases with no gene match: 3. CDR1 is SGHRS and CDR2 is YFSETQ in the germline V gene.